These T cell receptor beta chains were read from a single sample in a study of early T cells in non-severe SARS-CoV-2 infection. MiXCR was run by TCRdb on the 5' RACE reads, yielding one entry per CDR3 protein. The sample consists of approximately 39,000 distinct CDR3 sequences, 3.5% to 5% of them appearing once. The sample consisted of whole blood. The receptors originated from an adult who was a healthcare worker with PCR-confirmed SARS-CoV-2 infection or an uninfected control (not recorded which). Both conserved end residues are part of each CDR3. A D gene is named only where the DNA matches it firmly. Clone size, where shown, is once, few, many, or a class for clones that have expanded.

TRBV4-1	NA	TRBJ2-7	few	CASSQGQGSYEQYF	TGCGCCAGCAGCCAAGGGCAGGGCTCCTACGAGCAGTACTTC
TRBV20-1	NA	TRBJ2-3	NA	CSAFFGSGLQDTQYF	TGCAGTGCGTTTTTCGGGTCAGGTTTGCAAGATACGCAGTATTTT
TRBV20-1	TRBD2	TRBJ2-1	many	CSATGLKSPYNEQFF	TGCAGTGCTACGGGACTAAAATCTCCCTACAATGAGCAGTTCTTC
TRBV3-1	TRBD2	TRBJ2-5	many	CASSQVSSGGEETQYF	TGTGCCAGCAGCCAAGTGTCCAGCGGGGGGGAAGAGACCCAGTACTTC
TRBV30	TRBD1	TRBJ1-4	many	CAWSQDREEKLFF	TGTGCCTGGAGCCAGGACAGGGAGGAAAAACTGTTTTTT
TRBV2	TRBD2	TRBJ2-2	few	CASSIEGGVNTGELFF	TGTGCCAGCAGCATTGAGGGAGGGGTGAACACCGGGGAGCTGTTTTTT
TRBV10-3	NA	TRBJ2-3	many	CAIRAGTTDTQYF	TGTGCCATCAGGGCCGGGACCACAGATACGCAGTATTTT
TRBV27	NA	TRBJ2-1	few	CASSLGWGYEQFF	TGTGCCAGCAGTTTAGGATGGGGTTATGAGCAGTTCTTC
TRBV18	NA	TRBJ2-5	many	CASSQGPQETQYF	TGTGCCAGCTCACAAGGGCCCCAAGAGACCCAGTACTTC
TRBV3-1	NA	TRBJ2-2	NA	CASSQGLSTGELFF	TGTGCCAGCAGCCAAGGGCTCTCCACCGGGGAGCTGTTTTTT
TRBV18	NA	TRBJ2-1	many	CASSSTPESSYNEQFF	TGTGCCAGCTCATCCACTCCCGAGAGCTCCTACAATGAGCAGTTCTTC
TRBV14	NA	TRBJ2-2	many	CASSSKVRGTGELFF	TGTGCCAGCAGCTCCAAGGTCCGGGGCACCGGGGAGCTGTTTTTT
TRBV3-1	NA	TRBJ2-2	many	CASRVGNTGELFF	TGTGCCAGCAGAGTAGGTAACACCGGGGAGCTGTTTTTT
TRBV14	NA	TRBJ1-2	many	CASSPGLLYGYTF	TGTGCCAGCAGTCCCGGATTACTCTATGGCTACACCTTC
TRBV5-1	NA	TRBJ2-3	NA	CASSSNLATDTQYF	TGCGCCAGCAGCAGTAACCTAGCGACAGATACGCAGTATTTT
TRBV6-6	TRBD1	TRBJ2-7	few	CASSYAGGNEQYF	TGTGCCAGCAGTTATGCAGGGGGCAACGAGCAGTACTTC
TRBV3-1	NA	TRBJ2-1	many	CASTPRLSGGEQFF	TGTGCCAGCACCCCACGGCTGTCCGGAGGGGAGCAGTTCTTC
TRBV5-1	TRBD2	TRBJ2-3	many	CASTGTIGTDTQYF	TGCGCCAGCACCGGGACTATCGGGACAGATACGCAGTATTTT
TRBV9	TRBD2	TRBJ2-2	many	CASSKAGGLTGELFF	TGTGCCAGCAGCAAAGCGGGGGGCCTCACCGGGGAGCTGTTTTTT
TRBV5-5	NA	TRBJ2-3	many	CASFTGGPRVIDTQYF	TGTGCCAGCTTTACCGGGGGACCCAGGGTGATAGATACGCAGTATTTT
TRBV5-4	NA	TRBJ2-7	NA	CASSLQGGASYEQYF	TGTGCCAGCAGCTTACAGGGCGGAGCCTCCTACGAGCAGTACTTC
TRBV14	NA	TRBJ2-7	many	CASSQAFEQYF	TGTGCCAGCAGCCAGGCATTCGAGCAGTACTTC
TRBV30	NA	TRBJ1-6	many	CAWKTNSPLHF	TGTGCCTGGAAGACAAATTCACCCCTCCACTTT
TRBV29-1	NA	TRBJ2-5	many	CSAGTPRGTQYF	TGCAGCGCGGGAACACCCCGTGGGACCCAGTACTTC
TRBV18	NA	TRBJ1-1	many	CASSPLSGENTEAFF	TGTGCCAGCTCACCACTGTCGGGTGAGAACACTGAAGCTTTCTTT
TRBV5-8	NA	TRBJ2-1	NA	CASSLGTPGVEQFF	TGTGCCAGCAGCCTAGGGACGCCGGGCGTTGAGCAGTTCTTC
TRBV12-3/TRBV12-4	TRBD1	TRBJ2-2	NA	CASSPQGENTGELFF	TGTGCCAGCAGTCCACAGGGGGAGAACACCGGGGAGCTGTTTTTT
TRBV29-1	NA	TRBJ2-3	many	CSGGSGNTQYF	TGCAGTGGGGGGTCGGGGAATACGCAGTATTTT
TRBV5-1	NA	TRBJ2-1	NA	CASSLDPFNEQFF	TGCGCCAGCAGCTTGGATCCCTTCAATGAGCAGTTCTTC
TRBV30	NA	TRBJ2-5	many	CAWSVNGLRETQYF	TGTGCCTGGAGTGTAAACGGCCTTCGAGAGACCCAGTACTTC
TRBV7-9	TRBD1	TRBJ2-1	few	CASSLETGRGPREQFF	TGTGCCAGCAGCTTAGAAACGGGCAGGGGGCCTCGAGAGCAGTTCTTC
TRBV29-1	NA	TRBJ2-1	many	CSVGFNEQFF	TGCAGCGTTGGCTTCAATGAGCAGTTCTTC
TRBV30	TRBD1	TRBJ1-3	many	CAWSRQGGDSIYF	TGTGCCTGGAGTCGCCAGGGGGGGGATAGCATATATTTT
TRBV3-1	NA	TRBJ1-3	NA	CASSQRGVSGNTIYF	TGTGCCAGCAGCCAGAGGGGGGTCTCTGGAAACACCATATATTTT
TRBV3-1	TRBD1	TRBJ2-7	many	CASSQTRQGFRHF	TGTGCCAGCAGCCAAACGAGACAGGGGTTTCGGCACTTC
TRBV7-9	NA	TRBJ1-1	many	CASSLAGSVAEAFF	TGTGCCAGCAGCTTAGCCGGTTCTGTCGCTGAAGCTTTCTTT
TRBV30	NA	TRBJ1-2	NA	CAGEGGYGYTF	TGTGCCGGAGAGGGGGGCTATGGCTACACCTTC
TRBV9	TRBD2	TRBJ2-3	NA	CASSVEGGGTDTQYF	TGTGCCAGCAGCGTAGAGGGCGGGGGTACAGATACGCAGTATTTT
TRBV10-3	TRBD2	TRBJ2-3	NA	CAINESLAGGPNTQYF	TGTGCCATCAATGAGTCGCTAGCGGGGGGGCCAAATACGCAGTATTTT
TRBV20-1	NA	TRBJ1-2	many	CSARPPLMEDGYTF	TGCAGTGCTAGACCTCCTTTAATGGAAGATGGCTACACCTTC
TRBV29-1	TRBD1	TRBJ1-2	many	CSVETPGQPYGYTF	TGCAGCGTTGAAACGCCGGGACAGCCCTATGGCTACACCTTC
TRBV2	NA	TRBJ2-3	many	CASSGGAPDTQYF	TGTGCCAGCAGTGGCGGGGCTCCCGATACGCAGTATTTT
TRBV18	NA	TRBJ1-2	many	CASSRTDQTQRGYTF	TGTGCCAGCTCAAGGACAGACCAAACCCAACGGGGCTACACCTTC
TRBV5-1	NA	TRBJ2-5	NA	CASSLADPIRETQYF	TGCGCCAGCAGCTTGGCGGACCCTATTAGAGAGACCCAGTACTTC
TRBV19	TRBD2	TRBJ2-5	many	CATRAGGQETQYF	TGTGCCACGCGAGCGGGGGGACAAGAGACCCAGTACTTC
TRBV6-6	NA	TRBJ1-4	many	CASSYVGVNEKLFF	TGTGCCAGCAGTTACGTAGGGGTTAATGAAAAACTGTTTTTT
TRBV2	NA	TRBJ1-1	many	CASSYDIQNTEAFF	TGTGCCAGCAGTTACGACATACAGAACACTGAAGCTTTCTTT
TRBV4-1	TRBD2	TRBJ2-1	many	CASSVDRLAGGLDNEQFF	TGCGCCAGCAGCGTCGATCGACTAGCGGGGGGGCTAGACAATGAGCAGTTCTTC
TRBV19	NA	TRBJ1-5	many	CASSPRGTRQPQHF	TGTGCCAGTAGTCCCCGTGGTACTAGACAGCCCCAGCATTTT
TRBV7-2	NA	TRBJ2-6	many	CASSLDFSGANVLTF	TGTGCCAGCAGCTTGGATTTCTCTGGGGCCAACGTCCTGACTTTC
TRBV24-1	TRBD2	TRBJ2-3	few	CATENSGGPDTQYF	TGTGCCACCGAGAATAGCGGGGGGCCAGATACGCAGTATTTT
TRBV6-1	NA	TRBJ2-3	many	CASSEQISADTQYF	TGTGCCAGCAGTGAACAGATAAGCGCAGATACGCAGTATTTT
TRBV6-2/TRBV6-3	NA	TRBJ1-5	NA	CASSRGTLRGQPQHF	TGTGCCAGCAGTCGAGGGACTCTCCGCGGGCAGCCCCAGCATTTT
TRBV7-2	NA	TRBJ2-1	many	CASSLLTSSNEQFF	TGTGCCAGCAGCTTACTGACTAGTAGCAATGAGCAGTTCTTC
TRBV7-9	NA	TRBJ2-4	NA	CASSHVGEYIQYF	TGTGCCAGCAGCCACGTAGGGGAGTACATTCAGTACTTC